This T cell receptor beta chain was retrieved from a study of blood T cell repertoires in COVID-19 (TCRdb year 2020). Broadly, across the study: Samples from collaborators originated in the United States, Italy and Spain and spanned both the acute and convalescent phases of COVID-19. The repertoires were made available in a free public database intended to serve as a resource for research on the immune response to SARS-CoV-2. Deeply sampled blood TCRbeta repertoires from subjects exposed to, actively infected with, or recovered from COVID-19 were included in the dataset. Sample metadata almost always included a de-identified subject ID, COVID-19 status, age in years and sex. The prospective study material was composed of cDNA or gDNA derived from T cells, B-cell-depleted T cells, or PBMCs. Where available, HLA class I and class II types were taken from metadata supplied by the sample provider and were not determined by assay-based typing. The samples were drawn from the first 160 participants of the ongoing ImmuneRACE study and from 950 to 1,500 subjects provided by 6 global collaborators. What the work shows at the level of the full study, not this receptor alone: Clinical and demographic metadata were provided uncurated, with the amount varying by source and participant.

This clone appeared a single time. There is no known antigen for this receptor. No per-base quality is available; no much larger clone lies one base away. One collaborating source in Seattle enrolled patients during active infection and followed them longitudinally through the course of disease. Whole blood was collected in K2EDTA tubes by collaborating institutions according to the institutions' own protocols. For TCRbeta analysis, collaborators shipped samples as frozen whole blood, isolated PBMCs, or DNA extracted from either of those sample types. TCRbeta CDR3 regions were amplified from genomic DNA by means of the immunoSEQ Assay, a bias-controlled multiplex PCR. The source study handled its data this way. The number of nucleated cells in each sample was estimated by amplification of reference gene primers within the assay. To quantify the absolute abundance of each unique TCRbeta CDR3 rearrangement, sequence reads were collapsed and filtered. For each sample, productive Simpson clonality was calculated as the square root of Simpson's diversity index across productive rearrangements. TCRdb re-hosts the immuneACCESS table, in-frame sequences only. Its copies lack some clones; in the studies checked, an unresolved V gene accounts for under half of them, and the cause for the rest is not known. D and trimming were read from the DNA, whereas the V and J calls and clone size are those reported in that table. The sample includes around 440,000 clones, with approximately 89% observed a single time. The ten largest clones capture over 9.5% of the sample.

The sequenced material came from peripheral blood. This TCR was sampled from a woman in her fifties or sixties with COVID-19, enrolled during active disease.

Here is the DNA: TGTGCCAGCAGTTCCAAACTCGGTGGAGATGGCTACACCTTC. It codes for CASSSKLGGDGYTF. The chain was built from TRBV27 and TRBJ1-2; no D gene call is confident. The junction carries 15 bases between V and J, which are trimmed by 4 bases and 6 bases respectively. From the cysteine up to the phenylalanine, the CDR3 has a length of 14 residues. CDR3 DNA only is kept here, 42 bases in frame from base 1. CDR1 and CDR2 are drawn from the germline V gene (reference sequence): MNHEY, SMNVEV.